This entry lists 25 T cell receptor beta chains sequenced from one sample in a study of T cell repertoires in cytomegalovirus infection. Using its own MiXCR run on the reads, TCRdb lists one record per CDR3 protein. The sample records around 130,000 distinct CDR3 sequences, 8.8% being singletons. The sample comprised PBMCs. The origin of the receptors is a human donor in good health (CMV status not recorded). Some clones in this sample may be carry-over from other donors' samples.

This clonotype was seen many times. The J gene is TRBJ1-1, the V gene TRBV4-1; unclear D gene. Germline V lookup: CDR1 MGHRA, CDR2 YSYEKL. V lost 0 bases, J lost 7 bases, and 6 bases lay in between. The CDR3 is 12 residues long. The CDR3 sequence is CASSQDRREAFF. CDR3 nucleotide sequence: TGCGCCAGCAGCCAAGATCGCCGTGAAGCTTTCTTT.

V is TRBV28 and J is TRBJ1-2; D is unresolved. Trimming left V 6 bases short and J 8 bases short, with 16 bases between. The CDR3 is made up of 13 amino acids. From germline, CDR1 is MDHEN and CDR2 SYDVKM. The chain's CDR3 is CASSRQGPGGYTF. CDR3 bases: TGTGCCAGCAGCCGCCAAGGCCCGGGGGGCTACACCTTC.

This clonotype was observed at least ten times. The chain is built from TRBV28 and TRBJ2-7; TRBD1 matches at 10 bases. The CDR3 loop spans 15 amino acids. J was trimmed by 4 bases and V by 7 bases; bases with no gene match: 10. Germline-derived CDR1 and CDR2 are MDHEN and SYDVKM. CDR3 sequence reads: CASTEAGQGGYEQYF. In DNA form, the CDR3 reads TGTGCCAGCACGGAAGCAGGACAGGGGGGATACGAGCAGTACTTC.

In its sample, this clonotype was seen many times. The chain joins TRBV7-2 to TRBJ1-1; D not resolved. The germline gives CDR1 SGHTA, CDR2 FQGNSA. This CDR3 is built from 17 residues. V was trimmed by 0 bases and J by 0 bases, leaving 14 bases between them. CDR3 bases: TGTGCCAGCAGCTTAGCGTTTGGCAATAGGATGAACACTGAAGCTTTCTTT. This gives the protein CASSLAFGNRMNTEAFF.

This clonotype appeared many times. This chain joins TRBV28 and TRBJ2-3; the match to TRBD2 covers 10 bases. This CDR3 comprises 15 residues. V dropped 4 bases and J dropped 5; count of bases not matched to a gene: 6. Looked up from germline, CDR1 is MDHEN and CDR2 is SYDVKM. The CDR3 nucleotides read TGTGCCAGCAGTTCAGCGGGGGGGGCCCGAGATACGCAGTATTTT. Amino acids: CASSSAGGARDTQYF.

The sample holds many counts of this clonotype. The chain uses TRBV6-1 and TRBJ1-5; weak D call: TRBD1 (5 bases). V was shortened by 5 bases and J by 5 bases, with 16 bases between the two germline ends. Germline-derived CDR1 and CDR2 are MNHNS and SASEGT. This CDR3 is built from 15 residues. The CDR3 DNA sequence: TGTGCCAGCAGTCCAATTAGGGGTGTAGATCAGCCCCAGCATTTT. This encodes CASSPIRGVDQPQHF.

This clonotype was counted at least ten times. The chain combines TRBV2 with TRBJ1-3; D unresolved. Germline assignment: CDR1 SNHLY and CDR2 FYNNEI. The CDR3 has 13 amino acids. V was cut by 8 bases and J by 2 bases, with 10 bases left in between. CDR3 bases: TGTGCCAGCGTCCCCGCCGCTGGAAACACCATATATTTT. It specifies CASVPAAGNTIYF.

The chain is built from TRBV29-1 and TRBJ1-1; D may be TRBD1 (5 bases). V was clipped by 3 bases and J by 6 bases, with 14 bases between them. There are 13 residues in the CDR3. From germline, CDR1 is SQVTM and CDR2 ANQGSEA. CDR3 nucleotide sequence: TGCAGCGTTGAGTCGGACACAGGTCCTGAAGCTTTCTTT. It is translated as CSVESDTGPEAFF.

This clonotype has ten or more counts. The chain links TRBV6-2 or TRBV6-3 to TRBJ2-7, with a possible D match to TRBD2 (6 bases). Germline CDR1 and CDR2: MNHEY and SVGEGT. Trimming stripped 0 bases from V and 3 bases from J, with 15 bases between. This CDR3 region has 16 residues. CDR3 sequence: CASSYSRETSLYEQYF. DNA of the CDR3: TGTGCCAGCAGTTACTCGAGGGAGACTAGTCTCTACGAGCAGTACTTC.

Comments on this clonotype: A read error may account for a junction end that differs from germline. This chain links TRBV11-1 with TRBJ2-5, with 8 bases that match TRBD2. The CDR3 covers 14 residues. CDR1 SGHAT and CDR2 FQDESV come from the germline V gene (reference sequence). The CDR3 coding sequence is TGTGCCAGCAGCTTGGAACTAGCGGAAGAGCCCCAGTACTTC. This encodes CASSLELAEEPQYF.

V usage is TRBV18 and J usage is TRBJ1-1, with no clear D. The CDR3 covers 14 residues. From germline, CDR1 is KGHSH and CDR2 LQKENI. Trimming cost V 4 bases and J 4 bases, with 13 bases left between them. The CDR3 DNA reads TGTGCCAGCTCACGACAACGATCGGGCACTGAAGCTTTCTTT. Translating gives CASSRQRSGTEAFF.

This clonotype was recorded at least ten times. This rearrangement joins TRBV11-2 to TRBJ1-1, with 8 bases matching TRBD1. Germline CDR1 SGHAT, CDR2 FQNNGV. Trimming took 3 bases from V and 10 from J; bases not matched to a gene: 7. The CDR3 is 13 amino acids. The CDR3, as DNA: TGTGCCAGCAGCTTGGCCAGGGGGCGCGGAGCTTTCTTT. Residues: CASSLARGRGAFF.

This clonotype has at least ten counts. The genes are TRBV28 and TRBJ2-7; D gene uncertain. Trimming took 3 bases from V and 1 from J, leaving 10 bases between them. This CDR3 has 14 residues. CDR1 MDHEN and CDR2 SYDVKM come from the germline V gene. The CDR3 protein is CASSFNLGSYEQYF. The CDR3 coding sequence is TGTGCCAGCAGTTTTAATTTGGGATCCTACGAGCAGTACTTC.

This clonotype was found many times. The chain couples TRBV7-2 to TRBJ2-2, with 9 bases matching TRBD2. Per germline, CDR1 SGHTA and CDR2 FQGNSA. The CDR3 is 16 residues long. The trim removed 5 bases at V and 7 bases at J, leaving 11 bases unmatched. The CDR3 DNA reads as TGTGCCAGCAGCACCAATGCGGGGGGGCGGAGCGGGGAGCTGTTTTTT. Protein: CASSTNAGGRSGELFF.

This clonotype has a count of ten or more. The chain recombines TRBV19 with TRBJ2-1; D is undetermined. The germline gives CDR1 LNHDA, CDR2 SQIVND (reference sequence). The CDR3 loop spans 13 amino acids. Trimming stripped 1 base from V and 4 bases from J, with 5 bases between. The CDR3 sequence: CASSIVGYNEQFF. CDR3 nucleotide sequence: TGTGCCAGTAGTATAGTCGGTTACAATGAGCAGTTCTTC.

Many counts were recorded for this clonotype. At one boundary the junction diverges from the germline segment, which might be a read error. The chain uses TRBV20-1 and TRBJ2-1; 8 bases line up with TRBD1. CDR3 length: 14 amino acids. CDR1 DFQATT and CDR2 SNEGSKA come from the germline V gene (reference sequence). As DNA, the CDR3 is TGCAGTGCTCGAGACAGGGGTTCCTACAATGAGCAGTTCTTC. Its translation is CSARDRGSYNEQFF.

This clonotype was recorded many times. The CDR3 coding sequence is TGCGCCAGCAGCCAAGGACGTAGCTCCTACGAGCAGTACTTC. Translated: CASSQGRSSYEQYF. The V and J genes are TRBV4-1 and TRBJ2-7; the D is unclear. CDR1 is MGHRA and CDR2 is YSYEKL in the germline V gene. Trimming pared 1 base from V and 0 bases from J, leaving 7 bases between. The CDR3 length is 14 residues.

The chain employs TRBV29-1 and TRBJ1-2; 7 nucleotides agree with TRBD1. This CDR3 contains 14 residues. CDR1 is SQVTM, CDR2 ANQGSEA, per germline. Germline trimming cut 2 bases from V and 1 base from J; bases unmatched to any gene: 4. CDR3 residues: CSVETGEDNYGYTF. CDR3 in DNA: TGCAGCGTTGAAACAGGGGAGGATAACTATGGCTACACCTTC.

In its sample, this clonotype was seen many times. The rearrangement joins TRBV28 to TRBJ1-1; D might be TRBD1 (6 bases). V dropped 6 bases and J dropped 1 base, with 15 bases sitting between them. This CDR3 has 15 amino acids. Germline CDR1 reads MDHEN; CDR2 reads SYDVKM. The CDR3 DNA reads TGTGCCAGCAGAATGCCAGGGGTTAGGAACACTGAAGCTTTCTTT. Translating it yields CASRMPGVRNTEAFF.

This clonotype came up many times. The rearrangement joins TRBV7-9 to TRBJ1-1; tentatively, D is TRBD1 (5 bases). Trimming took 2 bases from V and 1 from J, leaving 8 bases between them. The V gene's germline CDR1 is SEHNR and CDR2 FQNEAQ (reference sequence). This CDR3 has 14 residues. This CDR3 reads CASSLNQGNTEAFF. CDR3 DNA sequence: TGTGCCAGCAGCTTAAATCAGGGGAACACTGAAGCTTTCTTT.

This clonotype was observed at least ten times. The CDR3 sequence is CASSQLGGRGISLHF. The CDR3 DNA is TGTGCCAGCAGCCAACTGGGGGGGAGAGGGATCTCCCTCCACTTT. The chain carries TRBV14 and TRBJ1-6; possible D gene TRBD1, 5 bases. The CDR3 has 15 residues. Trimming cost V 2 bases and J 14 bases, with 19 bases left between them. CDR1 is SGHDN, CDR2 FVKESK, per germline.

This clonotype was counted a few times. CDR3 nucleotides: TGTGCCAGCAGCTCAAGACTAGCGTTAGCCGGGGAGCTGTTTTTT. This gives the protein CASSSRLALAGELFF. V gene TRBV3-1 combines with J gene TRBJ2-2; 8 positions agree with TRBD2. V gave up 5 bases and J gave up 6 bases; unmatched junction bases: 8. The germline V gene has CDR1 LGHDT and CDR2 YNNKEL (reference sequence). The CDR3 has 15 amino acids. The full variable domain, rest sourced from reference TRBV3-1 and TRBJ2-2, is DTAVSQTPKYLVTQMGNDKSIKCEQNLGHDTMYWYKQDSKKFLKIMFSYNNKELIINETVPNRFSPKSPDKAHLNLHINSLELGDSAVYFCASSSRLALAGELFFGEGSRLTVL.

This clonotype was observed a few times. The DNA of the CDR3 is TGTGCCAGCAGTTCGCAGGACAGGGGGAAGACCCAGTACTTC. This encodes CASSSQDRGKTQYF. The V and J genes are TRBV6-1 and TRBJ2-5; 10 bases agree with TRBD1. With 5 bases clipped from V and 6 bases from J, the junction kept 6 bases outside the gene matches. CDR3 length equals 14 residues. Germline CDR1 and CDR2: MNHNS and SASEGT.

The J gene is TRBJ2-7, the V gene TRBV28; a weak D match, TRBD2 (5 bases). This CDR3 has 13 amino acids. V was trimmed by 1 base and J by 8 bases, leaving 12 bases between them. CDR1 is MDHEN and CDR2 is SYDVKM in the germline V gene. The CDR3 spells CASSLFGGPKQYF. In DNA form, the CDR3 reads TGTGCCAGCAGTTTATTTGGCGGGCCGAAGCAGTACTTC.

This clonotype was detected a few times. The rearrangement uses TRBV2 and TRBJ2-2, with unresolved D. Deletions cut 4 bases from V and 6 bases from J, with 9 bases between. The CDR3 totals 13 residues. Germline V CDR1 and CDR2: SNHLY, FYNNEI. Here the CDR3 DNA reads TGTGCCAGCAGTGTTGCGAGGCCCGGGGAGCTGTTTTTT. Translated: CASSVARPGELFF.